This TCR beta chain was sequenced in a study of regulatory T cells in long-lasting Graves disease. CDR1 is MNHEY and CDR2 is SMNVEV in the germline V gene (reference sequence). With 4 bases removed from V and 6 bases from J, the gap between germline ends came to 17 bases. The CDR3 is 15 amino acids. Findings and caveats of the study: Persistent Graves' cases showed lower TCR diversity than newly diagnosed cases.

The sample holds many counts of this clonotype. Its antigen is not known. TCR beta libraries were built with iRepertoire HTBI primers and Arm-PCR of CDR3 regions. One entry per CDR3 protein, called by TCRdb with MiXCR from the multiplex PCR reads. The data show 680,000 or so distinct CDR3 sequences, with roughly 15% seen just once and 18% held by the top ten. The time point denotes: newly diagnosed GD, antithyroid drugs for less than 3 months. Making the TCR library involved RNA that had been extracted from PBMCs. These data also featured in a second study, about T cells in Graves' hyperthyroidism and ophthalmopathy.

Sequencing was performed on peripheral blood mononuclear cells (PBMCs), taken at new diagnosis, from a patient treated with antithyroid drugs. This receptor was obtained from a woman between 25 and 40 years old with Graves disease. The rearrangement joins TRBV27 to TRBJ2-3; D gene ambiguous. Written as DNA, the CDR3 is TGTGCCAGCAGTTACAGTGTGGACGACCGGGATACGCAGTATTTT. Encoded protein: CASSYSVDDRDTQYF.